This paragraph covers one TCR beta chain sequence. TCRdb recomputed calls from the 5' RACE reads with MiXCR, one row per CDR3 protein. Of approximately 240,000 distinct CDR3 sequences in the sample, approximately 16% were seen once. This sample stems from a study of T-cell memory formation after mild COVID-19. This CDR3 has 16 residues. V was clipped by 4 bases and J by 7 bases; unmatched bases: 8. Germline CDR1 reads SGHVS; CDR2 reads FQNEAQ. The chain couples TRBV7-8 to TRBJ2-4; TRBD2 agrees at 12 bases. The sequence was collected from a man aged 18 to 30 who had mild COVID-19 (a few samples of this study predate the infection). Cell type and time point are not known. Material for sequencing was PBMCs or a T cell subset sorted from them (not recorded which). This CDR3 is CASSSSLAGGGNIQYF. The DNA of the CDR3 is TGTGCCAGCAGCTCCTCACTAGCGGGGGGTGGGAACATTCAGTACTTC.